The subject of this entry is one T cell receptor beta chain. In the source study's methods: The assay estimated nucleated cells by amplifying reference gene primers. Profiling relied on immunoSEQ multiplex PCR, and the TCRdb table lists in-frame clones only, not all of them. V, J and clone size derive from that table, while D and trimming were established from the DNA sequence. The table shows under 250,000 clones, with about four fifths occurring only once. Each participant's cohort was designated according to participant-reported clinical history. This specimen belongs to a study of blood T cell repertoires in COVID-19. Study-level information: Samples came from the United States, Italy and Spain, spanning acute and convalescent COVID-19. The analysed material was cDNA or gDNA that came from T cells, B-cell-depleted T cells, or PBMCs.

CDR3 length: 18 residues. V was shortened by 0 bases and J by 0 bases, with 12 bases between the two germline ends. The V gene's germline CDR1 is SGHAT and CDR2 FQNNGV. The TCR originated in a woman aged 45-59 years with acute COVID-19. The V gene is TRBV11-2, the J gene TRBJ1-6; the D is unclear. The specimen sequenced was PBMCs or T cells enriched from blood (not recorded which). CDR3 residues: CASSLDGLMVSYNSPLHF. CDR3 sequence (DNA): TGTGCCAGCAGCTTAGATGGTCTAATGGTCTCCTATAATTCACCCCTCCACTTT.